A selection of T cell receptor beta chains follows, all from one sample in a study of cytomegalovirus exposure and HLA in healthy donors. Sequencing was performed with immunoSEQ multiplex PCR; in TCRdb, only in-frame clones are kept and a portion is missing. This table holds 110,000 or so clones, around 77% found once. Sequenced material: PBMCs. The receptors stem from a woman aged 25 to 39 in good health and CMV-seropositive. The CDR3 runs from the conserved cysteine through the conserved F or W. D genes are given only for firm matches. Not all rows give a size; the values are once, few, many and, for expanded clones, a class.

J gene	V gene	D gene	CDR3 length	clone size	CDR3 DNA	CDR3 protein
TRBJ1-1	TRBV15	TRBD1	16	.	TGTGCCACCAGCCGGGACAGCGACCGGATTGGGGCTGAAGCTTTCTTT	CATSRDSDRIGAEAFF
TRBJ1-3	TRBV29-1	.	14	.	TGCAGCGTTGCTCCAACAGGGATTGGAAACACCATATATTTT	CSVAPTGIGNTIYF
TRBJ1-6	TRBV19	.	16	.	TGTGCCAGTAGTACGGGAATCGGTGCCGGTAATTCACCCCTCCACTTT	CASSTGIGAGNSPLHF
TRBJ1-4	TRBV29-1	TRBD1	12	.	TGCAGCGTGGACAGGGGTGGAGAAAAACTGTTTTTT	CSVDRGGEKLFF
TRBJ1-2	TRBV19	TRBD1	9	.	TGTGCCCCCAGGGGGGGCTACACCTTC	CAPRGGYTF
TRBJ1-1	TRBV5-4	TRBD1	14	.	TGTGCCAGCAGCTCACGTCAGGGGGGCACTGAAGCTTTCTTT	CASSSRQGGTEAFF
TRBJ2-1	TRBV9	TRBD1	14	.	TGTGCCAGCAGCACCCGACAGGGCTACAATGAGCAGTTCTTC	CASSTRQGYNEQFF
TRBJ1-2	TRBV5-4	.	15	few	TGTGCCAGCTTGAAGGACAGCGACACTAACTATGGCTACACCTTC	CASLKDSDTNYGYTF
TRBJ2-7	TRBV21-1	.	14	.	TGTGCCAGCAGCAGGACTAGCCGAACCTACGAGCAGTACTTC	CASSRTSRTYEQYF
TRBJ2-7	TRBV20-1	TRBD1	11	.	TGCAGTGCGGGACAGGGTGACGAGCAGTACTTC	CSAGQGDEQYF
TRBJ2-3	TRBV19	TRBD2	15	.	TGTGCCAGTAGTATCCGTAGCGGGACAACAGATACGCAGTATTTT	CASSIRSGTTDTQYF
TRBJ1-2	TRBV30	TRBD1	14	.	TGTGCCTGGACCCGGGGACAGGGATGGGAAGGCTACACCTTC	CAWTRGQGWEGYTF
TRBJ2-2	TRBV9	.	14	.	TGTGCCAGCAGCGTCAGACTAGGCACCGGGGAGCTGTTTTTT	CASSVRLGTGELFF
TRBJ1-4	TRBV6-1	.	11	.	TGTGCCAGCAGTGAAGACCATGCGTTTTTTTTT	CASSEDHAFFF
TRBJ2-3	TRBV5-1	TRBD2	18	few	TGCGCCAGCAGCTCAGGACTAGGCGGAAGAACTAGCACAGATACGCAGTATTTT	CASSSGLGGRTSTDTQYF
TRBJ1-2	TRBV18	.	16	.	TGTGCCAGCTCACCAGGGTTACAGGGCCTTAACTATGGCTACACCTTC	CASSPGLQGLNYGYTF
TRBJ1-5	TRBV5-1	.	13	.	TGCGCCGGAACAGTTACTAGCAATCAGCCCCAGCATTTT	CAGTVTSNQPQHF